Listed here are 24 T cell receptor beta chains from one sample, sequenced in a study of blood T cell repertoires in COVID-19. Assay: immunoSEQ multiplex PCR; the TCRdb copy retains only in-frame clones and omits some. The data show about 200,000 clones, around 75% seen once. The specimen was peripheral blood. The receptor source for this set is a woman aged 40 to 55 with COVID-19, enrolled during active disease.

This clone was found once. The chain carries TRBV6-5 and TRBJ2-5, with 11 bases aligning to TRBD2. The length of the CDR3 is 15 residues. After removal of 6 bases from V and 0 bases from J, the junction contained 3 bases not matched to a gene. CDR1 and CDR2 from the germline V gene are MNHEY and SVGAGI. CDR3 nucleotides: TGTGCCAGCAGAGCGGGACTAGCGGACCAAGAGACCCAGTACTTC. Protein product: CASRAGLADQETQYF.

The DNA of the CDR3 is TGCGCCAGCAGCCTGGGGCTAGTTAACACCGGGGAGCTGTTTTTT. Its protein is CASSLGLVNTGELFF. The rearrangement links TRBV5-1 to TRBJ2-2, with D tentatively TRBD1 (5 bases). Trimming cost V 4 bases and J 2 bases, with 12 bases left between them. The germline CDR1 and CDR2 sequences are SGHRS and YFSETQ. The CDR3 is 15 amino acids.

This chain joins TRBV5-1 and TRBJ2-1; TRBD2 agrees at 13 bases. The trim removed 4 bases at V and 6 bases at J, leaving 7 bases unmatched. Germline CDR1 and CDR2: SGHRS and YFSETQ. CDR3 length: 16 residues. The CDR3 DNA follows: TGCGCCAGCAGCCCGTGGACTAGCGGGAGCGGCAATGAGCAGTTCTTC. As protein: CASSPWTSGSGNEQFF.

This clone was recorded once. V and J are TRBV29-1 and TRBJ2-5; no clear D gene. The germline V gene encodes CDR1 SQVTM and CDR2 ANQGSEA. This CDR3 region has 15 residues. Deletions cut 2 bases from V and 4 bases from J, with 17 bases between. This CDR3 reads CSVEIDRRRRETQYF. The CDR3, as DNA: TGCAGCGTTGAAATTGACCGACGGAGAAGAGAGACCCAGTACTTC.

The V and J genes are TRBV18 and TRBJ2-1; D unresolved. The CDR3 contains 16 residues. V was shortened by 6 bases and J by 10 bases, with 25 bases between the two germline ends. Germline lookup yields CDR1 KGHSH and CDR2 LQKENI. This chain's CDR3 is CASSPLVGLRSREQFF. The CDR3 DNA is TGTGCCAGCTCCCCGCTGGTCGGCCTTCGAAGCAGGGAGCAGTTCTTC.

This clone showed up just a few times. The V gene is TRBV27, the J gene TRBJ2-2, with D possibly matching TRBD1 (6 bases). The CDR3 consists of 13 residues. The germline V and J ends were trimmed by 8 bases and 1 base, with 8 bases remaining between them. Germline V lookup: CDR1 MNHEY, CDR2 SMNVEV (reference sequence). CDR3 in amino acids: CASSTGNTGELFF. The CDR3 DNA sequence: TGTGCCAGCTCGACAGGGAACACCGGGGAGCTGTTTTTT.

The genes are TRBV5-4 and TRBJ1-4, with D unresolved. CDR1 and CDR2 (germline): SGHNT, YYREEE (reference sequence). V gave up 0 bases and J gave up 7 bases, with 7 bases separating them. CDR3 length: 13 residues. The CDR3: CASSLDPSEKLFF. Written as DNA, the CDR3 is TGTGCCAGCAGCTTGGATCCCAGTGAAAAACTGTTTTTT. The full variable domain, in which reference TRBV5-4 and TRBJ1-4 provide the parts outside the CDR3, is ETGVTQSPTHLIKTRGQQVTLRCSSQSGHNTVSWYQQALGQGPQFIFQYYREEENGRGNFPPRFSGLQFPNYSSELNVNALELDDSALYLCASSLDPSEKLFFGSGTQLSVL.

The V and J genes are TRBV4-1 and TRBJ1-6, with D maybe TRBD1 (6 bases). Per the germline V gene, CDR1 is MGHRA and CDR2 is YSYEKL. V was clipped by 1 base and J by 0 bases, with 10 bases between them. The CDR3 spans 17 residues. The CDR3 sequence: CASSQGDRSSYNSPLHF. CDR3 nucleotides: TGCGCCAGCAGCCAAGGCGACAGGAGCTCCTATAATTCACCCCTCCACTTT.

The V and J genes are TRBV4-2 and TRBJ2-7; 8 nucleotides agree with TRBD2. The germline V gene has CDR1 LGHNA and CDR2 YNFKEQ. This CDR3 spans 16 amino acids. The V gene end was trimmed by 4 bases and the J gene end by 6 bases; junction bases not matched to a gene: 14. The CDR3 nucleotides are TGTGCCAGCAGCCCCCTAAGTGGAGCGGGGACTAGCGAGCAGTACTTC. It codes for CASSPLSGAGTSEQYF.

This clone showed up just once. The V and J genes are TRBV28 and TRBJ1-1; D remains ambiguous. Looked up from germline, CDR1 is MDHEN and CDR2 is SYDVKM. V lost 8 bases and J lost 4, with 14 bases in between. This CDR3 comprises 13 residues. This CDR3 is CASWRFGSTEAFF. DNA of the CDR3: TGTGCCAGCTGGAGGTTCGGGAGCACTGAAGCTTTCTTT.

V and J are TRBV6-5 and TRBJ1-2; tentative D call: TRBD1 (5 bases). Per the germline V gene, CDR1 is MNHEY and CDR2 is SVGAGI. Between the trimmed V and J ends, which lost 0 bases and 10 bases, there was a span of 15 bases. The CDR3 totals 14 residues. CDR3 loop: CASSYSGEVPDYTF. The CDR3 DNA follows: TGTGCCAGCAGTTACTCAGGGGAAGTCCCCGACTACACCTTC.

This chain links TRBV19 with TRBJ1-3; perhaps TRBD1 as D (5 bases). The CDR3 length is 12 residues. V lost 9 bases, J lost 0 bases, and 6 bases lay in between. Germline V gene data show CDR1 as LNHDA and CDR2 as SQIVND (reference sequence). CDR3 DNA: TGTGCCAGCAGGGACTCTGGAAACACCATATATTTT. Its protein is CASRDSGNTIYF.

The rearrangement uses TRBV7-3 and TRBJ2-2; D perhaps matches TRBD1 (5 bases). Trimming removed 5 bases at V and 5 bases at J, with 9 bases between. CDR1 is SGHTA and CDR2 is FQGTGA in the germline V gene. The CDR3 contains 13 residues. This chain's CDR3 is CASSVQVTGELFF. The CDR3, as DNA: TGTGCCAGCAGCGTACAGGTTACCGGGGAGCTGTTTTTT.

The chain couples TRBV11-3 to TRBJ1-1; D may be TRBD1 (5 bases). V was clipped by 6 bases and J by 0 bases, with 14 bases between them. CDR3 size: 15 residues. The germline V gene has CDR1 SGHNT and CDR2 YENEEA. The CDR3 reads CASSLDSRMNTEAFF. The CDR3, as DNA: TGTGCCAGCAGTCTAGACAGTAGGATGAACACTGAAGCTTTCTTT.

The rearrangement uses TRBV11-2 and TRBJ2-1; the match to TRBD1 covers 12 bases. This CDR3 is built from 18 residues. V shed 5 bases and J 0 bases; nucleotides not matched to a gene: 8. CDR1 SGHAT and CDR2 FQNNGV come from the germline V gene. The CDR3 nucleotides are TGTGCCAGCAGCCGTAGGGGACAGGGGGCCGGCTCCTACAATGAGCAGTTCTTC. This codes for CASSRRGQGAGSYNEQFF.

This clone has a handful of counts. V and J are TRBV5-1 and TRBJ2-4; D may be TRBD1 (7 bases). The CDR3 loop spans 13 amino acids. Trimming removed 2 bases from V and 8 bases from J, with 11 bases in between. Germline-derived CDR1 and CDR2 are SGHRS and YFSETQ. Here the CDR3 reads CASSLTGEDIQYF. DNA for the CDR3: TGCGCCAGCAGCTTAACAGGGGAGGACATTCAGTACTTC.

The chain uses TRBV18 and TRBJ2-2; D not certain. Germline loops: CDR1 KGHSH, CDR2 LQKENI. V was trimmed by 6 bases and J by 4 bases, leaving 12 bases between them. The CDR3 has 14 amino acids. CDR3 sequence reads: CASSLPYSTGELFF. The CDR3 DNA reads TGTGCCAGCTCGCTTCCCTACAGCACCGGGGAGCTGTTTTTT.

The chain joins TRBV6-5 to TRBJ1-2; 8 positions match TRBD1. V trimming: 7 bases; J trimming: 2 bases; junction bases outside the gene matches: 6. CDR1 and CDR2 (germline): MNHEY, SVGAGI. CDR3 length equals 14 residues. The chain's CDR3 is CASIPSGGNYGYTF. The CDR3 region has the DNA TGTGCCAGCATCCCCTCAGGGGGCAACTATGGCTACACCTTC.

The sample holds a few counts of this clone. The chain has TRBV29-1 and TRBJ2-7; 9 bases are a match to TRBD1. The CDR3 runs to 15 residues. Germline-derived CDR1 and CDR2 are SQVTM and ANQGSEA. V gave up 0 bases and J gave up 6 bases; unmatched junction bases: 9. CDR3 loop: CSVEDRQGGTVEQYF. The DNA of the CDR3 is TGCAGCGTTGAAGATCGACAGGGGGGAACGGTCGAGCAGTACTTC.

V and J are TRBV9 and TRBJ2-1, with TRBD2 matching 9 bases. The germline CDR1 and CDR2 sequences are SGDLS and YYNGEE. There are 17 residues in the CDR3. The trim removed 0 bases at V and 4 bases at J, leaving 8 bases unmatched. The CDR3 DNA is TGTGCCAGCAGCGTAGTAGGACGGGGACTAGCTTACAATGAGCAGTTCTTC. As protein: CASSVVGRGLAYNEQFF.

The genes are TRBV6-2 or TRBV6-3 and TRBJ2-2; TRBD1 agrees at 7 bases. This CDR3 comprises 17 residues. Trimming at V came to 2 bases and at J to 3 bases, leaving 9 bases not matched to a gene. Germline lookup yields CDR1 MNHEY and CDR2 SVGEGT. The CDR3 nucleotides read TGTGCCAGCAGTTACCCCCCGACAGGGTTGGACACCGGGGAGCTGTTTTTT. Translating gives CASSYPPTGLDTGELFF.

This clone has a single count. This chain links TRBV5-1 with TRBJ2-3; 10 bases line up with TRBD2. This CDR3 is built from 15 residues. Germline V gene sequence: CDR1 SGHRS, CDR2 YFSETQ. J gave up 4 bases and V 4 bases, and 6 bases lay outside the gene matches. This CDR3 reads CASSGAGGRADTQYF. The CDR3 nucleotides are TGCGCCAGCAGCGGAGCGGGGGGGCGCGCAGATACGCAGTATTTT.

V gene TRBV30 combines with J gene TRBJ2-3; 10 positions agree with TRBD2. CDR1 GTSNPN and CDR2 SVGIG come from the germline V gene (reference sequence). V was pared by 2 bases and J by 3 bases, with 8 bases of the junction left unmatched. The CDR3 is 16 residues long. The CDR3 here is CAWSTGLAGGTDTQYF. CDR3 nucleotide sequence: TGTGCCTGGAGTACTGGTTTAGCGGGAGGAACAGATACGCAGTATTTT.

The chain uses TRBV6-6 and TRBJ2-7; TRBD2 is a possible D gene (6 bases). This CDR3 is built from 16 residues. Germline-derived CDR1 and CDR2 are MNHNY and SVGAGI (reference sequence). With 6 bases removed from V and 3 bases from J, the gap between germline ends came to 21 bases. The CDR3 coding sequence is TGTGCCAGCAGACCCCAGTCTGCGTTGCGGGGCTACGAGCAGTACTTC. Translating gives CASRPQSALRGYEQYF.